This T cell receptor beta chain was identified in a study of T cell responses to AZD1222 COVID-19 vaccine. Across the study: Second-dose intervals near 4 or 12 weeks were combined.

Comments on this clone: Its target is not known.

CDR3 size: 12 residues. Germline lookup yields CDR1 SQVTM and CDR2 ANQGSEA. Trimming stripped 6 bases from V and 5 bases from J, with 13 bases between. Measured with immunoSEQ multiplex PCR; TCRdb has only the in-frame clones, and not every one. The sample holds 120,000 to 150,000 clones, approximately 89% seen once. Findings and caveats of the study: Spike was spanned by vaccine-associated CD4 TCRs, which were dominant at 160-218 and 743-854. Donors in the cohort were predominantly white British and more often female, and clonal diversity was possibly underestimated.

This specimen was peripheral blood, taken on day 0 of AZD1222 vaccination. The genes are TRBV29-1 and TRBJ1-1; TRBD1 is a possible D gene (5 bases). The receptor comes from an adult in good health. The DNA for the CDR3 is TGCAGCGTCAGTATCCGACAGACTGAAGCTTTCTTT. Amino acid sequence: CSVSIRQTEAFF.